This paragraph reports one T cell receptor (beta chain). This sample is part of a study of blood T cell repertoires in COVID-19. Study context: T cells, B-cell-depleted T cells, or PBMCs supplied cDNA or gDNA.

TCRdb's copy holds only in-frame clones and misses some; the assay was immunoSEQ multiplex PCR. The table records some 50,000 clones, approximately 82% of them present only once. The sequence was obtained from a human donor in a cohort sampled during active COVID-19. Sequenced material: peripheral blood.

This CDR3 reads CASSPRGGTYGYTF. The CDR3 nucleotides are TGTGCCAGCAGCCCCCGGGGGGGGACCTATGGCTACACCTTC. The rearrangement uses TRBV5-4 and TRBJ1-2; a possible D gene is TRBD1 (5 bases). Germline V lookup: CDR1 SGHNT, CDR2 YYREEE (reference sequence). This CDR3 comprises 14 residues. V was cut by 4 bases and J by 4 bases, with 14 bases left in between.